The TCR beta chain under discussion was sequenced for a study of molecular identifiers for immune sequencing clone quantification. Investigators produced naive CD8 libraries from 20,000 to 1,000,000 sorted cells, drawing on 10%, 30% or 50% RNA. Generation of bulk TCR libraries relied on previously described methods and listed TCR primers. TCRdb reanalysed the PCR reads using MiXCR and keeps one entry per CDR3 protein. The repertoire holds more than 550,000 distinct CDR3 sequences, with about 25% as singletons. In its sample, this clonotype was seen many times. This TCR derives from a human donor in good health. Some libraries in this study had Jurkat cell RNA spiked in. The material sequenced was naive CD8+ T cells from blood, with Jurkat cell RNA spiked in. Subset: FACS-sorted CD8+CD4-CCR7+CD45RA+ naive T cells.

CDR3 DNA: TGTGCCTGGAGTGTTACGCCTGGTGAGCAGTACTTC. Protein sequence: CAWSVTPGEQYF. The chain recombines TRBV30 with TRBJ2-7; D ambiguous. There are 12 residues in the CDR3. Per germline, CDR1 GTSNPN and CDR2 SVGIG (reference sequence). Trimming shortened V by 0 bases and J by 7 bases, and 10 bases separated the two germline ends.